These T cell receptor beta chains were read from a single sample in a study of CDR3 diversity in severe acne. TCRdb ran MiXCR on the PCR reads and lists one entry per CDR3 protein. The sample gives over 85,000 distinct CDR3 sequences, about half of which show up once; around an eighth is in the top ten. What was sequenced was blood. These receptor sequences come from a male donor with acne. The CDR3 runs from the conserved cysteine through the conserved F or W. The D gene is left open where the match is weak. Not all rows give a size; the values are once, few, many and, for expanded clones, a class.

j_call d_call v_call clone_size cdr3_aa cdr3_nt
TRBJ2-7 TRBD1 TRBV7-2 NA CASSSPGQRIAYEQYF TGTGCCAGCAGCTCACCGGGACAGCGAATAGCCTACGAGCAGTACTTC
TRBJ2-1 TRBD2 TRBV25-1 NA CASTPSGTSVNEQFF TGTGCCAGCACTCCTAGCGGGACTAGTGTCAATGAGCAGTTCTTC
TRBJ1-2 NA TRBV6-1 many CASSDMGVRDYGYTF TGTGCCAGCAGTGATATGGGGGTCCGGGACTATGGCTACACCTTC
TRBJ2-5 TRBD1 TRBV5-4 NA CASSLQTGWETQYF TGTGCCAGCAGCCTCCAGACAGGGTGGGAGACCCAGTACTTC
TRBJ2-2 TRBD2 TRBV5-1 many CASSFVAGPGTGELFF TGCGCCAGCAGCTTCGTAGCGGGACCAGGGACCGGGGAGCTGTTTTTT
TRBJ2-7 TRBD2 TRBV29-1 NA CSDLSTSGMSYEQYF TGCAGCGACCTATCGACTAGCGGGATGTCCTACGAGCAGTACTTC
TRBJ2-5 TRBD2 TRBV20-1 few CSASLAGGPSETQYF TGCAGTGCTAGCTTAGCGGGAGGGCCATCAGAGACCCAGTACTTC
TRBJ1-1 NA TRBV29-1 NA CSVVYEAFF TGCAGCGTTGTATATGAAGCTTTCTTT
TRBJ2-3 TRBD2 TRBV20-1 NA CSARGLAGGTDTQYF TGCAGTGCTAGAGGACTAGCGGGAGGTACAGATACGCAGTATTTT
TRBJ2-5 TRBD1 TRBV7-9 many CASSSSTGEHQETQYF TGTGCCAGCAGTTCCTCGACAGGGGAACACCAAGAGACCCAGTACTTC
TRBJ1-1 NA TRBV7-9 few CASSKTNTEAFF TGTGCCAGCAGCAAAACTAACACAGAAGCTTTCTTT
TRBJ1-1 NA TRBV4-1 many CASSQGAGSLNTEAFF TGCGCCAGCAGCCAAGGGGCGGGATCACTGAACACTGAAGCTTTCTTT
TRBJ2-5 TRBD1 TRBV25-1 many CASSGGTGETQYF TGTGCCAGCAGTGGAGGGACAGGAGAGACCCAGTACTTC
TRBJ2-7 NA TRBV24-1 NA CATPCYEQYF TGTGCCACCCCCTGCTACGAGCAGTACTTC
TRBJ1-1 NA TRBV25-1 NA CASYYETDTEAFF TGTGCCAGCTACTATGAAACGGACACTGAAGCTTTCTTT
TRBJ2-3 NA TRBV12-3/TRBV12-4 NA CASSSYGEAGIDTQYF TGTGCCAGCAGCTCCTACGGGGAAGCCGGAATAGATACGCAGTATTTT
TRBJ2-3 NA TRBV19 NA CASGGPGPDTDTQYF TGTGCCAGTGGGGGACCGGGACCAGACACAGATACGCAGTATTTT
TRBJ2-5 NA TRBV4-1 many CASSQVVADQETQYF TGCGCCAGCAGCCAAGTAGTGGCAGATCAAGAGACCCAGTACTTC
TRBJ2-7 NA TRBV29-1 NA CSVEQGVREQYF TGCAGCGTTGAACAAGGGGTCCGGGAGCAGTACTTC
TRBJ1-1 TRBD1 TRBV6-5 many CASRTGTVNTEAFF TGTGCCAGCAGGACCGGGACAGTCAACACTGAAGCTTTCTTT
TRBJ2-7 NA TRBV7-2 NA CASSFYICSARRERVNEQYF NA
TRBJ1-1 TRBD1 TRBV25-1 NA CASSVRTGVWITEAFF TGTGCCAGCAGTGTTCGGACAGGGGTGTGGATCACTGAAGCTTTCTTT
TRBJ2-6 NA TRBV7-8 many CASSTRDSVGGANVLTF TGTGCCAGCAGCACCCGGGATAGCGTAGGTGGGGCCAACGTCCTGACTTTC
TRBJ1-2 NA TRBV24-1 NA CATNVNRLTRYGYTF TGTGCCACCAATGTAAACCGCCTAACGAGGTATGGCTACACCTTC
TRBJ2-1 NA TRBV12-3/TRBV12-4 many CASSLYGLNYNEQFF TGTGCCAGCAGTCTCTACGGCCTAAACTACAATGAGCAGTTCTTC
TRBJ1-5 NA TRBV24-1 NA CATSDFFSNQPQHF TGTGCCACCAGTGATTTCTTCAGCAATCAGCCCCAGCATTTT
TRBJ2-7 NA TRBV14 many CASSQGLSAYEQYF TGTGCCAGCAGCCAAGGTTTAAGTGCCTACGAGCAGTACTTC
TRBJ2-3 NA TRBV20-1 medium-sized CSAKGSRSTDTQYF TGCAGTGCCAAAGGGAGCAGAAGCACAGATACGCAGTATTTT
TRBJ2-5 TRBD1 TRBV10-3 NA CAISGTTGIGGETQYF TGTGCCATCAGTGGGACGACAGGGATCGGCGGTGAGACCCAGTACTTC
TRBJ1-3 TRBD1 TRBV6-1 NA CASSGQGTTIYF TGTGCCAGCAGCGGACAGGGCACCACCATATATTTT
TRBJ2-5 NA TRBV7-7 NA CASSLGGVQETQYF TGTGCCAGCAGCTTAGGGGGCGTTCAAGAGACCCAGTACTTC
TRBJ1-2 NA TRBV7-9 many CASSLRGGAYGYTF TGTGCCAGCAGCCTCAGGGGAGGGGCCTATGGCTACACCTTC
TRBJ2-5 NA TRBV29-1 NA CSGRAGQETQYF TGCAGCGGGAGGGCAGGGCAAGAGACCCAGTACTTC
TRBJ2-2 TRBD2 TRBV12-3/TRBV12-4 few CASSLGAGYTGELFF TGTGCCAGCAGTTTAGGAGCGGGGTACACCGGGGAGCTGTTTTTT
TRBJ2-7 NA TRBV29-1 NA CSVEVLPYEQYF TGCAGCGTTGAAGTCCTTCCCTACGAGCAGTACTTC
TRBJ1-6 NA TRBV12-3/TRBV12-4 NA CASQEGLMAPPHF TGTGCCAGCCAGGAGGGCCTGATGGCACCCCCCCACTTT
TRBJ2-2 NA TRBV13 NA CASSWGFVQGTGELFF TGTGCCAGCAGCTGGGGGTTCGTTCAGGGGACCGGGGAGCTGTTTTTT
TRBJ2-7 NA TRBV7-9 NA CASSSASALEQYF TGTGCCAGCAGCTCGGCTAGCGCCCTTGAGCAGTACTTC
TRBJ1-2 NA TRBV7-8 many CASSLSRDGYTF TGTGCCAGCAGCTTGAGCAGGGATGGCTACACCTTC
TRBJ1-3 NA TRBV2 few CASSEGPRGSSGNTIYF TGTGCCAGCAGTGAAGGACCAAGGGGCAGCTCTGGAAACACCATATATTTT
TRBJ2-5 NA TRBV12-3/TRBV12-4 NA CASSLQGIGETQYF TGTGCCAGCAGTTTACAGGGGATAGGGGAGACCCAGTACTTC
TRBJ2-1 TRBD2 TRBV5-1 many CASSGGLAGGGYNEQFF TGCGCCAGCAGCGGAGGACTAGCGGGAGGGGGCTACAATGAGCAGTTCTTC
TRBJ2-1 NA TRBV19 many CASSIAYTYNEQFF TGTGCCAGTAGTATCGCATATACTTACAATGAGCAGTTCTTC
TRBJ1-5 NA TRBV6-5 many CASSGQQNQPQHF TGTGCCAGCAGCGGACAGCAAAATCAGCCCCAGCATTTT
TRBJ2-1 TRBD2 TRBV28 NA CASSLGEGGNEQFF TGTGCCAGCAGTTTGGGGGAGGGTGGGAATGAGCAGTTCTTC
TRBJ1-2 TRBD1 TRBV20-1 many CSASLRDSYGYTF TGCAGTGCTAGCCTCCGGGACAGCTATGGCTACACCTTC
TRBJ2-3 TRBD2 TRBV20-1 many CSAREGLAGGTDTQYF TGCAGTGCTAGAGAGGGACTAGCGGGGGGGACAGATACGCAGTATTTT
TRBJ1-1 TRBD1 TRBV19 few CASSQTGAEAFF TGTGCCAGTAGTCAGACAGGGGCTGAAGCTTTCTTT
TRBJ1-5 NA TRBV6-5 NA CASRWASNQPQHF TGTGCCAGCCGGTGGGCTAGCAATCAGCCCCAGCATTTT